The clone carrying this T cell receptor (beta chain) was seen once. The data belong to a study of blood T cell repertoires in COVID-19. Whole-study context: Collection of acute and convalescent COVID-19 samples took place in the United States, Italy and Spain. The cDNA or gDNA used as material had been derived from T cells, B-cell-depleted T cells, or PBMCs.

Trimming at V came to 2 bases and at J to 6 bases, leaving 3 bases not matched to a gene. CDR3 size: 15 residues. Germline loops: CDR1 MGHDK, CDR2 SYGVNS. Per the study methods: Reference gene primers were amplified, and this amplification served to estimate nucleated cell counts. TCRdb's table, derived via immunoSEQ multiplex PCR, lists solely in-frame clones and lacks some. From that table come the V and J calls and clone size; the DNA was used to work out D and trimming. This sample has roughly 49,000 clones, with less than 90% found just once. V and J are TRBV25-1 and TRBJ2-1, with 11 bases identical to TRBD2. The sequenced sample consisted of peripheral blood. This TCR derives from a man in his forties or fifties with acute or convalescent COVID-19. CDR3 nucleotides: TGTGCCAGCAGTGAAACTAGCGGGGGTATCAATGAGCAGTTCTTC. The encoded protein is CASSETSGGINEQFF.